This TCR beta chain was profiled in a study of blood T cell repertoires in COVID-19. Across the study: The analysed material was cDNA or gDNA that came from T cells, B-cell-depleted T cells, or PBMCs.

Under the authors' procedure: Scientists estimated how many nucleated cells there were by amplifying reference gene primers. Measured with immunoSEQ multiplex PCR; TCRdb has only the in-frame clones, and not every one. D and trimming were read from the DNA, whereas the V and J calls and clone size are those reported in that table. Of about 25,000 clones in the sample, roughly nine tenths are singletons; the top ten hold roughly a fifth. Germline V gene sequence: CDR1 SGHRS, CDR2 YFSETQ. The V gene end was trimmed by 4 bases and the J gene end by 6 bases; junction bases not matched to a gene: 3. CDR3 length: 14 amino acids.

This sequence joins TRBV5-1 and TRBJ1-4; 10 bases map to TRBD1. The specimen sequenced was peripheral blood. The TCR was taken from a human donor in a cohort sampled during active COVID-19. CDR3 sequence (DNA): TGCGCCAGCAGCCTAGGGACAGGGGATGAAAAACTGTTTTTT. This gives the protein CASSLGTGDEKLFF.